Following are 14 T cell receptor beta chains from one sample sequenced in a study of cytotoxic CD8 clonotypes in ibrutinib-treated CLL. Produced via immunoSEQ multiplex PCR; TCRdb's table is partial and in-frame only. This sample carries 70,000 to 85,000 clones, 75% to 85% of them seen once, and the ten largest clones take about 8%. Specimen: PBMCs, collected at disease progression, from a patient treated with ibrutinib. The receptor source for this set is a human donor with chronic lymphocytic leukemia.

The rearrangement uses TRBV7-8 and TRBJ2-7; D ambiguous. CDR1 and CDR2 (germline): SGHVS, FQNEAQ. This CDR3 has 13 residues. Trimming left V 5 bases short and J 3 bases short, with 11 bases between. CDR3 coding DNA: TGTGCCAGCAGCCGCGGACGGTTCTACGAGCAGTACTTC. It is translated as CASSRGRFYEQYF.

The rearrangement links TRBV30 to TRBJ2-2, with TRBD2 as a possible D gene (5 bases). This CDR3 region has 10 residues. Germline assignment: CDR1 GTSNPN and CDR2 SVGIG (reference sequence). V was clipped by 5 bases and J by 7 bases, with 5 bases between them. CDR3 in amino acids: CAWGGGELFF. Written as DNA, the CDR3 is TGTGCCTGGGGAGGCGGGGAGCTGTTTTTT.

This clone was seen a handful of times. The chain recombines TRBV5-1 with TRBJ2-2; D is unresolved. V dropped 2 bases and J dropped 5 bases, with 7 bases sitting between them. The length of the CDR3 is 13 residues. Germline CDR1 reads SGHRS; CDR2 reads YFSETQ. CDR3 amino acids: CASSFRVTGELFF. CDR3 DNA: TGCGCCAGCAGCTTTCGGGTAACCGGGGAGCTGTTTTTT.

This rearrangement joins TRBV5-6 to TRBJ1-2, with no clear D. This CDR3 spans 12 amino acids. CDR1 SGHDT and CDR2 YYEEEE come from the germline V gene. V was cut by 1 base and J by 4 bases, with 5 bases left in between. This CDR3 reads CASSLNSYGYTF. The CDR3 DNA is TGTGCCAGCAGCTTGAACAGCTATGGCTACACCTTC.

The CDR3 DNA follows: TGTGCCAGCAGCCCAACGAACACTGAAGCTTTCTTT. It codes for CASSPTNTEAFF. V gene TRBV7-9 combines with J gene TRBJ1-1; D remains unclear. V was pared by 5 bases and J by 1 base, with 5 bases between. The CDR3 spans 12 residues. CDR1 is SEHNR and CDR2 is FQNEAQ in the germline V gene (reference sequence).

V is TRBV9 and J is TRBJ2-3; TRBD2 agrees at 11 bases. The V and J ends lost 5 bases and 8 bases, in that order; junction bases with no gene match: 10. Germline assignment: CDR1 SGDLS and CDR2 YYNGEE. The CDR3 covers 15 residues. The CDR3 bases are TGTGCCAGCAGTAGCGGGAGGGCGGCGGGCGGTACGCAGTATTTT. Encoded protein: CASSSGRAAGGTQYF.

CDR3 loop: CASSGAGSSYNEQFF. CDR3 DNA: TGTGCCAGCAGCGGCGCTGGAAGCTCCTACAATGAGCAGTTCTTC. The chain combines TRBV7-9 with TRBJ2-1; D remains unclear. From germline, CDR1 is SEHNR and CDR2 FQNEAQ (reference sequence). V dropped 5 bases and J dropped 0 bases, with 11 bases sitting between them. The CDR3 loop spans 15 amino acids.

The gene calls are TRBV2 and TRBJ2-7; D remains unclear. The CDR3 is 14 amino acids. CDR1 is SNHLY and CDR2 is FYNNEI in the germline V gene. V was trimmed by 0 bases and J by 3 bases, leaving 9 bases between them. The CDR3 nucleotides are TGTGCCAGCAGTGAAGCATCTACCAGCTACGAGCAGTACTTC. This gives the protein CASSEASTSYEQYF.

The chain is built from TRBV12-5 and TRBJ1-1; no clear D gene. This CDR3 has 12 amino acids. V shed 1 base and J shed 3 bases, with 3 bases lying between them. Germline V lookup: CDR1 LGHNT, CDR2 FRNRAP. This CDR3 reads CASGLGDTEAFF. CDR3 coding DNA: TGTGCTAGTGGTTTGGGGGACACTGAAGCTTTCTTT.

The CDR3 loop is CASSLNNEQFF. CDR3 coding DNA: TGTGCCAGCAGCCTCAACAATGAGCAGTTCTTC. The chain couples TRBV4-2 to TRBJ2-1; the D is unclear. The V and J ends lost 4 bases and 5 bases respectively, with 3 bases between them. This CDR3 is 11 amino acids long. Germline-derived CDR1 and CDR2 are LGHNA and YNFKEQ.

The rearrangement joins TRBV10-3 to TRBJ2-7, with TRBD2 matching over 13 bases. This CDR3 spans 13 amino acids. Germline lookup yields CDR1 ENHRY and CDR2 SYGVKD. The V and J ends lost 6 bases and 5 bases, in that order; junction bases with no gene match: 1. The CDR3 DNA is TGTGCCATCAGCGGACTAGCGGGAGACGAGCAGTACTTC. Translated: CAISGLAGDEQYF.

This sequence joins TRBV5-1 and TRBJ1-1, with D perhaps matching TRBD1 (5 bases). The CDR3 loop spans 16 amino acids. Per germline, CDR1 SGHRS and CDR2 YFSETQ. V gave up 3 bases and J gave up 0 bases, with 15 bases separating them. In nucleotides, the CDR3 is TGCGCCAGCAGCTCAGATGGGTGGGGCTTGAACACTGAAGCTTTCTTT. Its protein product is CASSSDGWGLNTEAFF.

V is TRBV18 and J is TRBJ2-4, with D possibly being TRBD1 (6 bases). Germline CDR1 and CDR2: KGHSH and LQKENI. The CDR3 totals 15 residues. The V end was cut by 0 bases, the J end by 7 bases, with 13 bases between. In DNA form, the CDR3 reads TGTGCCAGCTCACCACCGGGGGACAACAGGAACATTCAGTACTTC. Translating gives CASSPPGDNRNIQYF. The full variable domain, completed using reference TRBV18 and TRBJ2-4, is NAGVMQNPRHLVRRRGQEARLRCSPMKGHSHVYWYRQLPEEGLKFMVYLQKENIIDESGMPKERFSAEFPKEGPSILRIQQVVRGDSAAYFCASSPPGDNRNIQYFGAGTRLSVL.

V is TRBV4-2 and J is TRBJ2-7; D gene uncertain. V shed 0 bases and J shed 6 bases, with 3 bases lying between them. The length of the CDR3 is 11 residues. Germline V lookup: CDR1 LGHNA, CDR2 YNFKEQ. CDR3 region: CASSQDGEQYF. CDR3 in DNA: TGTGCCAGCAGCCAAGACGGCGAGCAGTACTTC.